These 27 T cell receptor beta chains originate from one sample sequenced in a study of tumor-infiltrating lymphocytes in primary liver carcinoma. Unsorted bulk tissue, about 17-34 mg of it, served as the source for co-extraction of RNA and DNA. The researchers produced TCR beta cDNA from about 510 ng total RNA with a constant-region primer. Employing slightly modified ARM-PCR, three nested multiplex PCR rounds were run, and these gave rise to the TCR beta libraries. The study ran its first two PCR rounds for 9 to 10 cycles each, using TRBV1-TRBV30 forward primers and a C-beta reverse primer. TCRdb reprocessed the multiplex PCR reads via MiXCR and lists one record per CDR3 protein. The table lists around 78,000 distinct CDR3 sequences, over 70% of them singletons. Material: liver tumor tissue from sampling region 4. Documented subset: tumor region T4, right-lateral pole. The receptors were gathered from a woman aged 60 to 75 with primary liver carcinoma and hepatitis B virus infection.

This clonotype was seen repeatedly, ten times or more. The J gene is TRBJ2-7, the V gene TRBV7-9, with TRBD1 identical over 7 bases. CDR3 length: 14 residues. From germline, CDR1 is SEHNR and CDR2 FQNEAQ (reference sequence). Trimming at V came to 4 bases and at J to 4 bases, leaving 7 bases not matched to a gene. The CDR3 is CASSSQGFSYEQYF. CDR3 nucleotide sequence: TGTGCCAGCAGCTCACAGGGGTTCTCTTACGAGCAGTACTTC. The full variable domain, completed using reference TRBV7-9 and TRBJ2-7, is DTGVSQNPRHKITKRGQNVTFRCDPISEHNRLYWYRQTLGQGPEFLTYFQNEAQLEKSRLLSDRFSAERPKGSFSTLEIQRTEQGDSAMYLCASSSQGFSYEQYFGPGTRLTVT.

As for this clonotype: Relative to the germline gene, one junction end is altered; a read error may explain this. The V gene is TRBV12-5, the J gene TRBJ2-3, with 15 bases matching TRBD2. From germline, CDR1 is LGHNT and CDR2 FRNRAP. The CDR3 is 16 residues long. This chain's CDR3 is CSSGPGLAGGADTQYF. The CDR3 DNA sequence: TGTTCTAGCGGCCCGGGACTAGCGGGGGGTGCAGATACGCAGTATTTT.

V gene TRBV6-1 combines with J gene TRBJ2-6; 8 bases fit TRBD1. Germline CDR1 reads MNHNS; CDR2 reads SASEGT. Unmatched junction bases numbered 6, after V lost 2 bases and J lost 9 bases. The length of the CDR3 is 15 residues. The CDR3 nucleotides are TGTGCCAGCAGTGAACAGGGGGCTGGGATCAACGTCCTGACTTTC. Its translation is CASSEQGAGINVLTF.

A word on this clonotype: The junction and the germline gene differ at one end; a read error may be behind it. The chain has TRBV29-1 and TRBJ2-3, with D possibly TRBD2 on 5 matching bases. Germline values: CDR1 SQVTM, CDR2 ANQGSEA. This CDR3 contains 13 residues. CDR3 bases: TGCAGCGTTGAAGACAAGACTACAGATACGCAATATTTT. Protein product: CSVEDKTTDTQYF.

This clonotype was counted ten times or more. The chain has TRBV12-3 or TRBV12-4 and TRBJ1-1; possibly TRBD1 for D (5 bases). V was shortened by 4 bases and J by 3 bases, with 9 bases between the two germline ends. The CDR3 runs to 13 residues. The CDR3 region has the DNA TGTGCCAGCAGTTCTCGAGGGGACACTGAAGCTTTCTTT. This translates into CASSSRGDTEAFF.

Comments on this clonotype: One end of the junction varies from germline; a read error may be responsible. The chain carries TRBV29-1 and TRBJ2-7; TRBD1 matches at 7 bases. The CDR3 loop spans 14 amino acids. Germline V CDR1 and CDR2: SQVTM, ANQGSEA. The CDR3 here is CSVSTGSDPYKQYF. DNA for the CDR3: TGCAGCGTTTCGACAGGGTCGGATCCCTACAAGCAGTACTTC.

The V call is TRBV6-1, the J call TRBJ2-5; TRBD1 matches 9 bases. J lost 7 bases, V lost 5 bases, and 11 bases had no gene match. The CDR3 is 15 residues long. The germline V gene has CDR1 MNHNS and CDR2 SASEGT. CDR3 DNA sequence: TGTGCCAGCAGTACCCGGGACAGGGATTGGGGGACCCAGTACTTC. This translates into CASSTRDRDWGTQYF.

This clonotype was detected ten times or more. The CDR3 sequence: CASSFASGGQETQYF. CDR3 in DNA: TGTGCCAGCAGTTTCGCTAGCGGGGGACAAGAGACCCAGTACTTC. This sequence joins TRBV12-3 or TRBV12-4 and TRBJ2-5; TRBD2 aligns across 10 bases. The CDR3 totals 15 residues. Trimming removed 3 bases from V and 2 bases from J; junction bases left unmatched: 3.

The chain couples TRBV28 to TRBJ1-2, with 7 bases identical to TRBD1. Germline loops: CDR1 MDHEN, CDR2 SYDVKM. V lost 4 bases to trimming and J lost 3 bases; unmatched junction nucleotides: 11. The CDR3 covers 16 residues. CDR3 sequence reads: CASSSLGQVAYYGYTF. CDR3 DNA sequence: TGTGCCAGCAGTTCACTCGGACAGGTAGCCTACTATGGCTACACCTTC.

The gene calls are TRBV4-1 and TRBJ2-2; 9 bases are a match to TRBD2. The junction had 10 bases not matched to a gene; V was cut back by 0 bases and J by 8 bases. Germline V gene data show CDR1 as MGHRA and CDR2 as YSYEKL. This CDR3 comprises 17 residues. CDR3 DNA sequence: TGCGCCAGCAGCCAAGATGGATTAGCGGGAGCGAAAGGGGAGCTGTTTTTT. Its translation: CASSQDGLAGAKGELFF.

This clonotype was counted ten times or more. At one end the junction does not follow the germline gene, possibly because of a read error. The chain joins TRBV29-1 to TRBJ1-2, with no clear D. CDR3 length equals 11 residues. Germline-derived CDR1 and CDR2 are SQVTM and ANQGSEA. CDR3 loop: CSVVSTAFIAF. CDR3 sequence (DNA): TGCAGCGTGGTTTCAACGGCCTTTATTGCCTTC.

The count of this clonotype is one. One end of the junction is discordant with germline, which a read error may explain. The CDR3 DNA reads TGTGCCAGCAGCTTGGGTCTGGGATCGCATGAGACCAAGTACTTC. Protein: CASSLGLGSHETKYF. The chain recombines TRBV11-2 with TRBJ2-5, with no clear D. The CDR3 consists of 15 residues. Germline assignment: CDR1 SGHAT and CDR2 FQNNGV.

This clonotype is a singleton in its sample. A read error may produce the germline difference seen at one junction end. The chain recombines TRBV11-2 with TRBJ2-2, with a weak D call TRBD1 (7 bases). The V gene's germline CDR1 is SGHAT and CDR2 FQNNGV. This CDR3 has 18 amino acids. The CDR3 sequence: CVSSRGGSYIANTGGLFF. DNA for the CDR3: TGTGTCAGCAGCCGAGGGGGCTCTTATATCGCAAACACCGGGGGGCTGTTTTTT.

This clonotype was found once. The J gene is TRBJ1-5, the V gene TRBV30; D is perhaps TRBD1 (6 bases). The V gene lost 7 bases and the J gene lost 4 bases, with 14 bases spanning the gap. The CDR3 is 13 residues long. CDR1 and CDR2 (germline): GTSNPN, SVGIG (reference sequence). The CDR3 DNA sequence: TGTGCCTCAAGTGTTCAGGGGAATCAGCCCCAGCATTTT. Translation gives CASSVQGNQPQHF.

This clonotype has a count of ten or more. The rearrangement joins TRBV6-2 or TRBV6-3 to TRBJ2-1, with TRBD2 matching over 7 bases. The CDR3 spans 15 residues. J gave up 7 bases and V 2 bases, and 8 bases lay outside the gene matches. Germline V gives CDR1 MNHEY, CDR2 SVGEGT. The CDR3 loop is CASSYGGGRSNEQFF. DNA for the CDR3: TGTGCCAGCAGTTACGGTGGCGGGAGATCGAATGAGCAGTTCTTC.

Worth noting for this clonotype: The junction shows a germline mismatch at one end, possibly a read error. The chain recombines TRBV12-3 or TRBV12-4 with TRBJ2-7; 10 bases match TRBD1. CDR3 length: 14 residues. The CDR3: CASSMGTGDYEQYF. The CDR3 bases are TGTGCCAGCAGTATGGGGACAGGGGACTACGAACAGTACTTC.

A word on this clonotype: No conserved phenylalanine or tryptophan ends this CDR3, so it is likely a read error. Because the CDR3's place on the DNA is in doubt, the DNA is left out and the CDR3 is given as listed by TCRdb. The V call is TRBV11-2, the J call TRBJ1-1. CDR1 SGHAT and CDR2 FQNNGV come from the germline V gene. A total of 13 residues make up the CDR3, ends included. This CDR3 is CANSLRVDGEAVI.

The chain links TRBV29-1 to TRBJ2-2, with D possibly matching TRBD1 (6 bases). The CDR3 sequence is 14 residues long. CDR1 and CDR2 (germline): SQVTM, ANQGSEA. Here the CDR3 DNA reads TGCAGTGCCGAACGAAGGGGGAAGATCGGGGAGCTGTTTTTT. Protein product: CSAERRGKIGELFF.

A remark on this clonotype: A much larger clone lies one base from this, so it may be a read error. The rearrangement uses TRBV6-1 and TRBJ2-1; 7 bases match TRBD2. V gave up 1 base and J gave up 4 bases; unmatched junction bases: 4. Germline-derived CDR1 and CDR2 are MNHNS and SASEGT. The CDR3 covers 15 residues. The CDR3 reads CASSEDGGVYNEQFF. In DNA form, the CDR3 reads TGTGCCAGCAGTGAAGATGGGGGGGTGTACAATGAGCAGTTCTTC.

Comment on this clonotype: A much larger clone lies a single base off, so this may be a read error. The rearrangement links TRBV5-1 to TRBJ2-5; D is unresolved. Per the germline V gene, CDR1 is SGHRS and CDR2 is YFSETQ. This CDR3 contains 13 residues. In DNA form, the CDR3 reads TGCCCCAGCAGCTTGCATCAGAAAGAGACCCAGTACTTC. It is translated as CPSSLHQKETQYF.

This clonotype occurred many times. The J gene is TRBJ2-7, the V gene TRBV5-5; D is perhaps TRBD1 (7 bases). The CDR3 is 18 residues long. V lost 4 bases, J lost 0 bases, and 23 bases lay in between. Germline V gene lookup returns CDR1 SGHKS and CDR2 YYEKEE (reference sequence). The CDR3, as DNA: TGTGCCAGCAGCCCCAGAGGGACCGGAGGGGACAGCTCCTACGAGCAGTACTTC. This gives the protein CASSPRGTGGDSSYEQYF.

V usage is TRBV10-2 and J usage is TRBJ2-6; D is uncertain. Trimming shortened V by 7 bases and J by 2 bases, and 12 bases separated the two germline ends. This CDR3 has 15 residues. Germline assignment: CDR1 WSHSY and CDR2 SAAADI. CDR3 DNA: TGCGCCAGCATGCAGAACCAGGCTGGGGCCAACGTCCTGACTTTC. Its protein is CASMQNQAGANVLTF.

Comments on this clonotype: This could be a read error, since a much larger clone is one nucleotide away. The chain is built from TRBV14 and TRBJ2-1, with 11 bases matching TRBD2. CDR3 size: 16 residues. CDR1 is SGHDN and CDR2 is FVKESK in the germline V gene. The V gene end was trimmed by 4 bases and the J gene end by 4 bases; junction bases not matched to a gene: 6. CDR3 DNA sequence: TGTGCCAGCAGCCGAGCACTAGCGGGGGTGTACAATGAGCAGTTCTTC. Translation: CASSRALAGVYNEQFF.

By sample share, this clonotype is medium-sized. DNA for the CDR3: TGTGCCAGCAGGCCAACCCCCGGGACTAGCGGCAGTACGAACACCGGGGAGCTGTTTTTT. Translation gives CASRPTPGTSGSTNTGELFF. The chain has TRBV11-1 and TRBJ2-2; TRBD2 matches 11 bases. V was clipped by 6 bases and J by 0 bases; unmatched bases: 15. The CDR3 is made up of 20 amino acids. Germline V CDR1 and CDR2: SGHAT, FQDESV (reference sequence). Drawing the rest from reference TRBV11-1 and TRBJ2-2, the complete variable domain is EAEVAQSPRYKITEKSQAVAFWCDPISGHATLYWYRQILGQGPELLVQFQDESVVDDSQLPKDRFSAERLKGVDSTLKIQPAELGDSAMYLCASRPTPGTSGSTNTGELFFGEGSRLTVL.

This clonotype was seen ten or more times. V usage is TRBV7-8 and J usage is TRBJ2-7; D remains ambiguous. Germline V gene lookup returns CDR1 SGHVS and CDR2 FQNEAQ. V was clipped by 4 bases and J by 2 bases, with 12 bases between them. The CDR3 is 14 residues long. CDR3 loop: CASSSRGGAYEQYF. CDR3 coding DNA: TGTGCCAGCAGCTCCCGTGGCGGTGCCTACGAGCAGTACTTC.

This clonotype was detected only a few times. The V call is TRBV20-1, the J call TRBJ1-4; weak D call: TRBD1 (6 bases). The CDR3 consists of 13 residues. Germline CDR1 and CDR2: DFQATT and SNEGSKA (reference sequence). Trimming stripped 3 bases from V and 4 bases from J, with 9 bases between. The CDR3 loop is CSASPDSNEKLFF. In DNA, the CDR3 is TGCAGTGCTAGCCCGGACAGTAATGAAAAACTGTTTTTT.

This clonotype was detected many times. This chain connects TRBV5-4 to TRBJ2-6; D is possibly TRBD1 (7 bases). Trimming took 0 bases from V and 0 from J, leaving 16 bases between them. The CDR3 runs 19 residues. Germline V gene lookup returns CDR1 SGHNT and CDR2 YYREEE (reference sequence). The CDR3 DNA reads as TGTGCCAGCAGCTTGGCCGGGGGACAGTACTCCTCTGGGGCCAACGTCCTGACTTTC. Encoded protein: CASSLAGGQYSSGANVLTF.